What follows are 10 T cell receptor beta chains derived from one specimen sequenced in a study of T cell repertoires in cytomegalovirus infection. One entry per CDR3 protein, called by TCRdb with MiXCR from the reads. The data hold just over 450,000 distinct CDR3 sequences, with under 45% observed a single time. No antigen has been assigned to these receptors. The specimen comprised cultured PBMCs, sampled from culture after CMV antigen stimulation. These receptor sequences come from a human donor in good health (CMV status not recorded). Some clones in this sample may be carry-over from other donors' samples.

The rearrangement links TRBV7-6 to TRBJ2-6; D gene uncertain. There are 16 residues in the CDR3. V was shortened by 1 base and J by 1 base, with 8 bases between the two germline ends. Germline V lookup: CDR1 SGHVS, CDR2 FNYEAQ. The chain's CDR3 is CASSLERFSGANVLTF. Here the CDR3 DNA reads TGTGCCAGCAGCTTAGAAAGATTTTCTGGGGCCAACGTCCTGACTTTC.

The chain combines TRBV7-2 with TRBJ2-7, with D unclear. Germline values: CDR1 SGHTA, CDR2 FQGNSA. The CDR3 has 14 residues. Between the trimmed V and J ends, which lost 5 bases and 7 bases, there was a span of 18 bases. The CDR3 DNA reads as TGTGCCAGCAGCCAGTTGGTGCAATCGTCGGAGCAGTACTTC. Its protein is CASSQLVQSSEQYF.

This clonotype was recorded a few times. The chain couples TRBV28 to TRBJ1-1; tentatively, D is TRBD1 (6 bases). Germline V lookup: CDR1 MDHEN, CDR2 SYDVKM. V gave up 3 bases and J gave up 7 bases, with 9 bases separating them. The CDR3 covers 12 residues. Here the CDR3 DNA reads TGTGCCAGCAGTTTTCAGGGGAGTGAAGCTTTCTTT. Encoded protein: CASSFQGSEAFF.

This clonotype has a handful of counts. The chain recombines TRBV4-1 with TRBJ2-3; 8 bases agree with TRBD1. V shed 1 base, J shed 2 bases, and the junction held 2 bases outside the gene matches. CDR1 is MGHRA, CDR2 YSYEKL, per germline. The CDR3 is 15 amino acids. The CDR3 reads CASSQGQGNTDTQYF. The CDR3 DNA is TGCGCCAGCAGCCAAGGACAGGGGAACACAGATACGCAGTATTTT.

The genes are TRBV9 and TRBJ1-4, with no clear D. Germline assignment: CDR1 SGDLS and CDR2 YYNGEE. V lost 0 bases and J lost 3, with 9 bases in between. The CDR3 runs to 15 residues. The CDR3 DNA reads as TGTGCCAGCAGCGTAGACTTTTCCGCTAATGAAAAACTGTTTTTT. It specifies CASSVDFSANEKLFF.

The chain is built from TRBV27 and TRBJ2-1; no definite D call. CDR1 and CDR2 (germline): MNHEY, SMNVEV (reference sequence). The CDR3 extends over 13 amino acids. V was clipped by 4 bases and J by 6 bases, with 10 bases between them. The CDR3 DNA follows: TGTGCCAGCAGTTGGTCTGGGTCCAATGAGCAGTTCTTC. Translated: CASSWSGSNEQFF.

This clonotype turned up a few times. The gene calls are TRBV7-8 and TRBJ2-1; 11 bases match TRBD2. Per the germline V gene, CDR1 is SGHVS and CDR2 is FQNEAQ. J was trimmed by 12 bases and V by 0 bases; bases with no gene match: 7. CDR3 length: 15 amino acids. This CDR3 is CASSLATSGEGAQFF. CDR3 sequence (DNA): TGTGCCAGCAGCTTAGCGACTAGCGGGGAAGGTGCGCAGTTCTTC.

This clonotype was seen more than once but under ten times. The chain's CDR3 is CASSQDMAKNIGSGANVLTF. The DNA of the CDR3 is TGCGCCAGCAGCCAAGATATGGCCAAAAACATCGGCTCTGGGGCCAACGTCCTGACTTTC. The V call is TRBV4-1, the J call TRBJ2-6; D call uncertain. Trimming removed 0 bases at V and 0 bases at J, with 18 bases between. Germline CDR1 and CDR2: MGHRA and YSYEKL. The CDR3 totals 20 residues.

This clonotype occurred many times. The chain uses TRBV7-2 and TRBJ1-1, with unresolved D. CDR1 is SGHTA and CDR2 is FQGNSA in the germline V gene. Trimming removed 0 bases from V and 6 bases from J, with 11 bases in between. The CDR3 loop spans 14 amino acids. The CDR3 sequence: CASSLAPDSPEAFF. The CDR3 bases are TGTGCCAGCAGCTTAGCCCCGGACTCGCCTGAAGCTTTCTTT.

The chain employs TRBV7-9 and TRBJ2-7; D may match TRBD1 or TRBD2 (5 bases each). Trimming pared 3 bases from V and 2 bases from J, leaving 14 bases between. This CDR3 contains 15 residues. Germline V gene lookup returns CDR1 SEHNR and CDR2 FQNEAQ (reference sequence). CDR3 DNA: TGTGCCAGCAGCTTCTCGGGACGTGGGGCCTACGAGCAGTACTTC. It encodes CASSFSGRGAYEQYF.